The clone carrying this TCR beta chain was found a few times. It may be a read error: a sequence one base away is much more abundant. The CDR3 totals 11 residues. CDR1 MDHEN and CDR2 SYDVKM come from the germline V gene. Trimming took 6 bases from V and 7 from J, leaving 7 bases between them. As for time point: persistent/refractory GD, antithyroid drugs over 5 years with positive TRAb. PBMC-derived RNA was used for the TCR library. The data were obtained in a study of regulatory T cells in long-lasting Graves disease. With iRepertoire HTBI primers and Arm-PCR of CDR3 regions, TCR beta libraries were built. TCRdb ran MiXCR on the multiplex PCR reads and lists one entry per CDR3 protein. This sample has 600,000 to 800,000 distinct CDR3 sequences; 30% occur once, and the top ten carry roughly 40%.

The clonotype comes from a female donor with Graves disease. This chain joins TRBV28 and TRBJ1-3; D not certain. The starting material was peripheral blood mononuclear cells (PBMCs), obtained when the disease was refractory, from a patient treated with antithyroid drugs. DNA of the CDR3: TGTGCCAGCAGCCCAATGAACACCATATATTTT. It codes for CASSPMNTIYF.